These 32 T cell receptor beta chains share one sample of origin, sequenced in a study of T cell clonality in common variable immunodeficiency. Libraries were prepared by immunoSEQ multiplex PCR; TCRdb keeps only in-frame clonotypes and omits some of them. This sample comprises about 50,000 clones, none seen once only. Sequencing used peripheral blood mononuclear cells. Receptors originate from a person aged 18 to 70 in good health.

At least ten counts were recorded for this clone. Read data end 3 residues before the CDR3 end; the end is taken from the germline J gene. The chain joins TRBV10-3 to TRBJ2-3; 7 nucleotides agree with TRBD2. This CDR3 has 13 residues. Germline V gene lookup returns CDR1 ENHRY and CDR2 SYGVKD. CDR3 amino acids: CAIKEGGPGTQYF. Partial CDR3 DNA: TGTGCCATCAAAGAGGGAGGGCCGGGGACG.

Worth noting for this clone: The read ends 3 residues early relative to the CDR3; the germline J gene fills the gap. This chain links TRBV7-3 with TRBJ2-2; TRBD2 aligns across 9 bases. Germline CDR1 is SGHTA and CDR2 is FQGTGA. The CDR3 is 15 amino acids. Trimming at V came to 2 bases and at J to 4 bases, leaving 2 bases not matched to a gene. The CDR3 sequence is CASSLGLAFTGELFF. The CDR3 bases that were read are TGTGCCAGCAGCTTAGGACTAGCGTTCACCGGGGAG.

Many counts were recorded for this clone. The read ends 3 residues before the CDR3 terminus; that terminus is restored from the germline J gene. The V call is TRBV5-1, the J call TRBJ1-2; D possibly corresponds to TRBD1 (5 bases). Trimming pared 5 bases from V and 5 bases from J, leaving 28 bases between. CDR3 size: 18 residues. Germline CDR1 SGHRS, CDR2 YFSETQ. The CDR3 is CASRARPRDRGINYGYTF. The CDR3 DNA, read in part, is TGCGCCAGCAGGGCAAGACCAAGGGACCGGGGGATTAATTATGGC.

This clone was observed many times. Coverage ceases 3 residues before the CDR3 finishes, and the germline J gene fills in the end. The chain links TRBV5-1 to TRBJ2-3; the D gene is possibly TRBD2 (6 bases). The germline V gene encodes CDR1 SGHRS and CDR2 YFSETQ. The CDR3 contains 16 residues. Trimming cost V 0 bases and J 2 bases, with 13 bases left between them. CDR3 residues: CASSLAGGRITDTQYF. CDR3 bases read: TGCGCCAGCAGCTTGGCCGGGGGTCGTATCACAGATACG.

This clone was found many times. The sequenced fragment ends 3 residues before the CDR3 boundary, so the rest is inferred from the germline J gene. The chain joins TRBV2 to TRBJ2-7; 8 positions match TRBD1. Per germline, CDR1 SNHLY and CDR2 FYNNEI. After removal of 6 bases from V and 0 bases from J, the junction contained 7 bases not matched to a gene. This CDR3 has 15 residues. CDR3 residues: CASRYGQGSSYEQYF. The CDR3 bases that were read are TGTGCCAGCAGATATGGACAGGGTAGCTCCTACGAG. Full variable domain (outside the CDR3, taken from reference TRBV2 and TRBJ2-7): EPEVTQTPSHQVTQMGQEVILRCVPISNHLYFYWYRQILGQKVEFLVSFYNNEISEKSEIFDDQFSVERPDGSNFTLKIRSTKLEDSAMYFCASRYGQGSSYEQYFGPGTRLTVT.

Many counts were recorded for this clone. The read ends 3 residues early relative to the CDR3; the germline J gene fills the gap. This rearrangement joins TRBV7-6 to TRBJ1-2; D is unresolved. CDR1 and CDR2 (germline): SGHVS, FNYEAQ. V was clipped by 5 bases and J by 4 bases, with 14 bases between them. The CDR3 loop spans 14 amino acids. CDR3 region: CASSPTRVTYGYTF. The CDR3 DNA, read in part, is TGTGCCAGCAGCCCAACGCGAGTTACCTATGGC.

In this sample, this clone turned up many times. The CDR3 bases that were read are TGTGCCATCGGGGCGGACAGGGGGAACACTGAA. It codes for CAIGADRGNTE. The whole CDR3 protein reads CAIGADRGNTEAFF. The V call is TRBV10-3, the J call TRBJ1-1, with 9 positions matching TRBD1. The CDR3 extends 3 residues past the end of the read, so its final part is completed from the germline J gene. The germline gives CDR1 ENHRY, CDR2 SYGVKD. V shed 8 bases and J 1 base; nucleotides not matched to a gene: 5. This CDR3 is 14 amino acids long.

This clone was seen at least ten times. CDR3 residues: CASSSTGTGKFYEQYF. CDR3 DNA (partial): TGTGCCAGCAGTTCGACCGGGACAGGGAAATTCTACGAG. V is TRBV28 and J is TRBJ2-7; 9 bases agree with TRBD1. The read stops 3 residues short of the end of the CDR3; the missing end is completed from the germline J gene. V lost 4 bases, J lost 3 bases, and 10 bases stayed unmatched. Germline CDR1 MDHEN, CDR2 SYDVKM. CDR3 length: 16 amino acids. Using reference TRBV28 and TRBJ2-7 for the parts outside the CDR3, the full variable domain is DVKVTQSSRYLVKRTGEKVFLECVQDMDHENMFWYRQDPGLGLRLIYFSYDVKMKEKGDIPEGYSVSREKKERFSLILESASTNQTSMYLCASSSTGTGKFYEQYFGPGTRLTVT.

This clone was seen repeatedly, ten times or more. CDR3 DNA, as far as it was read: TGCGCCAGCAGCTTCTCAGGGGCCTATGGGCAAGAGACC. It encodes CASSFSGAYGQET. The whole CDR3 region reads CASSFSGAYGQETQYF. The chain employs TRBV5-1 and TRBJ2-5, with D perhaps matching TRBD1 (6 bases). The DNA ends 3 residues before the CDR3 does, and the rest of the CDR3 is filled in from the germline J gene. The CDR3 is 16 residues long. Germline CDR1 SGHRS, CDR2 YFSETQ. V dropped 2 bases and J dropped 2 bases, with 16 bases sitting between them. Drawing the rest from reference TRBV5-1 and TRBJ2-5, the complete variable domain is KAGVTQTPRYLIKTRGQQVTLSCSPISGHRSVSWYQQTPGQGLQFLFEYFSETQRNKGNFPGRFSGRQFSNSRSEMNVSTLELGDSALYLCASSFSGAYGQETQYFGPGTRLLVL.

This clone was detected ten times or more. With the read ending 3 residues before the CDR3 end, the germline J gene is used to fill in that end. The chain has TRBV5-6 and TRBJ1-2, with 7 bases lining up with TRBD1. The germline V gene has CDR1 SGHDT and CDR2 YYEEEE. This CDR3 has 15 amino acids. The CDR3: CASSLREGQLRGYTF. The part of the CDR3 DNA that was read is TGTGCCAGCAGCTTAAGAGAGGGACAGCTACGGGGC.

As to this clone: The read terminates 3 residues before the CDR3 end, so the remaining end is supplied by the germline J gene. The genes are TRBV7-9 and TRBJ1-3; D not certain. CDR1 SEHNR and CDR2 FQNEAQ come from the germline V gene (reference sequence). This CDR3 has 15 residues. Trimming took 0 bases from V and 0 from J, leaving 6 bases between them. CDR3 DNA, as far as it was read: TGTGCCAGCAGCTTAGCAGGGTTCTCTGGAAACACC. Residues: CASSLAGFSGNT. Given in full, the CDR3 is CASSLAGFSGNTIYF.

This clone was seen many times. CDR3 DNA (partial): TGTGCCTGGAATACAGGGAACGAG. This gives the protein CAWNTGNE. The complete CDR3 protein is CAWNTGNEQYF. The rearrangement links TRBV30 to TRBJ2-7; a weak D match, TRBD1 (6 bases). From the germline J gene comes the end of the CDR3, since the read stops 3 residues before it. Trimming removed 4 bases from V and 5 bases from J, with 9 bases in between. CDR1 and CDR2 (germline): GTSNPN, SVGIG (reference sequence). This CDR3 region has 11 residues.

This clone was counted ten times or more. The CDR3 extends 3 residues past the end of the read, so its final part is completed from the germline J gene. The V and J genes are TRBV20-1 and TRBJ2-1, with 13 bases aligning to TRBD2. CDR1 DFQATT and CDR2 SNEGSKA come from the germline V gene (reference sequence). The CDR3 spans 15 residues. V was clipped by 6 bases and J by 4 bases; unmatched bases: 6. CDR3 region: CSALTSGGFYNEQFF. CDR3 bases read: TGCAGTGCCCTGACTAGCGGGGGGTTTTACAATGAG.

This clone was seen ten or more times. The DNA ends 3 residues before the CDR3 does, and the rest of the CDR3 is filled in from the germline J gene. The V and J genes are TRBV7-9 and TRBJ2-5, with D hard to call. Germline V gives CDR1 SEHNR, CDR2 FQNEAQ (reference sequence). The CDR3 runs to 13 residues. Trimming cost V 4 bases and J 5 bases, with 11 bases left between them. This chain's CDR3 is CASSSEVRETQYF. CDR3 DNA, as far as it was read: TGTGCCAGCAGCTCCGAGGTGCGGGAGACC.

This clone was counted ten times or more. Read sequence stops 3 residues before the CDR3 end, and the germline J gene provides the missing end. V is TRBV5-1 and J is TRBJ2-7; 9 bases are a match to TRBD1. With V trimmed by 1 base and J by 6 bases, 8 bases remained unmatched. The CDR3 sequence is 15 residues long. Germline-derived CDR1 and CDR2 are SGHRS and YFSETQ. The covered CDR3 bases are TGCGCCAGCAGCTTGCCCGGGACAGGGACGGGCGAG. Protein sequence: CASSLPGTGTGE. The CDR3 in full is CASSLPGTGTGEQYF.

Ten or more counts support this clone. The CDR3 end is not reached by the read, which stops 3 residues before it; the germline J gene fills it in. The J gene is TRBJ1-1, the V gene TRBV5-1; D might be TRBD1 (6 bases). The CDR3 runs to 16 residues. From germline, CDR1 is SGHRS and CDR2 YFSETQ. The ends were cut back, 1 base at V and 0 bases at J, with 13 bases in the middle. CDR3 DNA (partial): TGCGCCAGCAGCTTGCAGGAGACAGGCATGAACACTGAA. Its translation is CASSLQETGMNTE. The CDR3 in its entirety is CASSLQETGMNTEAFF.

On this clone: One end of the junction is discordant with germline, which a read error may explain. The observed sequence ends 3 residues before the CDR3 terminus, with the missing tail filled in from the germline J gene. The chain recombines TRBV6-1 with TRBJ2-5; 7 nucleotides match TRBD2. CDR1 is MNHNS and CDR2 is SASEGT in the germline V gene. The CDR3 spans 15 residues. CDR3 residues: CASGELTGGEETQYF. CDR3 DNA (partial): TGTGCCAGCGGTGAATTGACGGGGGGAGAGGAGACC.

In its sample, this clone was seen many times. The CDR3 extends 3 residues past the end of the read, so its final part is completed from the germline J gene. This chain connects TRBV19 to TRBJ1-2, with TRBD1 matching over 8 bases. Trimming removed 6 bases from V and 0 bases from J; junction bases left unmatched: 15. Per the germline V gene, CDR1 is LNHDA and CDR2 is SQIVND (reference sequence). The length of the CDR3 is 18 residues. CDR3 amino acids: CASSPLGPGGQTNYGYTF. The DNA read from the CDR3 is TGTGCCAGTAGCCCCCTGGGACCAGGGGGCCAGACTAACTATGGC. Together with reference TRBV19 and TRBJ1-2, the CDR3 gives the full variable domain: DGGITQSPKYLFRKEGQNVTLSCEQNLNHDAMYWYRQDPGQGLRLIYYSQIVNDFQKGDIAEGYSVSREKKESFPLTVTSAQKNPTAFYLCASSPLGPGGQTNYGYTFGSGTRLTVV.

This clone was detected many times. Read data end 3 residues before the CDR3 end; the end is taken from the germline J gene. The rearrangement links TRBV20-1 to TRBJ2-5; D possibly corresponds to TRBD1 (6 bases). The CDR3 spans 15 residues. Germline-derived CDR1 and CDR2 are DFQATT and SNEGSKA (reference sequence). The V end lost 5 bases, the J end lost 2 bases, and 18 bases lay between the germline ends. The CDR3 protein is CSASTGSRGQETQYF. The CDR3 bases that were read are TGCAGTGCTTCTACAGGGTCTAGGGGGCAAGAGACC.

In its sample, this clone was seen a few times. The read comes to an end 3 residues before the CDR3 does, leaving the germline J gene to fill in the end. The chain uses TRBV20-1 and TRBJ2-7; D might be TRBD2 (6 bases). V lost 7 bases to trimming and J lost 1 base, with 14 bases between them. Germline loops: CDR1 DFQATT, CDR2 SNEGSKA (reference sequence). This CDR3 has 13 residues. CDR3 amino acids: CSVPREVSYEQYF. The sequenced part of the CDR3 DNA is TGCAGTGTCCCCAGGGAGGTATCCTACGAG.

This clone has a count of ten or more. The read stops 3 residues short of the end of the CDR3; the missing end is completed from the germline J gene. The chain has TRBV30 and TRBJ1-1, with D perhaps TRBD1 (5 bases). The CDR3 spans 13 residues. The germline V and J ends were trimmed by 2 bases and 4 bases, with 11 bases remaining between them. CDR1 is GTSNPN, CDR2 SVGIG, per germline (reference sequence). The DNA read from the CDR3 is TGTGCCTGGAGTCAAGGCGGGGGCACTGAA. Its protein is CAWSQGGGTE. The whole CDR3 sequence is CAWSQGGGTEAFF.

This clone showed up many times. The DNA ends 3 residues before the CDR3 does, and the rest of the CDR3 is filled in from the germline J gene. The chain employs TRBV9 and TRBJ2-2; maybe TRBD1 (5 bases). This CDR3 spans 14 amino acids. V was clipped by 4 bases and J by 6 bases, with 13 bases between them. Germline V gene lookup returns CDR1 SGDLS and CDR2 YYNGEE. The sequenced CDR3 bases are TGTGCCAGCAGCACCCGGACACGTCCCGGGGAG. Its translation is CASSTRTRPGE. The entire CDR3 sequence reads CASSTRTRPGELFF.

This clone was counted ten times or more. With the read ending 3 residues before the CDR3 end, the germline J gene is used to fill in that end. This chain uses TRBV7-9 with TRBJ2-7, with D perhaps TRBD1 (5 bases). Trimming shortened V by 4 bases and J by 5 bases, and 9 bases separated the two germline ends. The CDR3 consists of 12 residues. Germline values: CDR1 SEHNR, CDR2 FQNEAQ (reference sequence). The part of the CDR3 DNA that was read is TGTGCCAGCAGCTCTCGACAGCACGAG. It codes for CASSSRQHE. The CDR3 reads in full as CASSSRQHEQYF.

This clone was seen a handful of times. The read ends 3 residues early relative to the CDR3; the germline J gene fills the gap. The chain uses TRBV7-6 and TRBJ2-1, with D possibly being TRBD2 (6 bases). CDR3 length: 15 amino acids. Germline CDR1 SGHVS, CDR2 FNYEAQ. V was trimmed by 3 bases and J by 3 bases, leaving 12 bases between them. CDR3 amino acids: CASSFGTGNYNEQFF. Incomplete CDR3 DNA: TGTGCCAGCAGCTTCGGGACTGGAAACTACAATGAG.

The table lists this clone with many counts. Coverage ceases 3 residues before the CDR3 finishes, and the germline J gene fills in the end. The chain recombines TRBV5-1 with TRBJ2-1; 13 positions agree with TRBD2. From germline, CDR1 is SGHRS and CDR2 YFSETQ. The CDR3 has 15 residues. The junction had 6 bases not matched to a gene; V was cut back by 4 bases and J by 8 bases. The CDR3 sequence is CASSPLAGGPHEQFF. CDR3 bases read: TGCGCCAGCAGCCCACTAGCGGGGGGGCCCCATGAG.

This clone was picked up many times. The read stops 3 residues short of the end of the CDR3; the missing end is completed from the germline J gene. This rearrangement joins TRBV19 to TRBJ2-7, with 11 bases aligning to TRBD1. Germline CDR1 LNHDA, CDR2 SQIVND (reference sequence). V lost 6 bases to trimming and J lost 2 bases; unmatched junction nucleotides: 6. The CDR3 spans 15 residues. The CDR3 bases that were read are TGTGCCAGTAGGGCGGGACAGGGGGTTGCCTACGAG. Translated, it gives CASRAGQGVAYE. The whole CDR3 is CASRAGQGVAYEQYF.

In its sample, this clone was seen many times. This may arise from a read error, as a much more abundant clone is one base away. The CDR3 extends 3 residues past the end of the read, so its final part is completed from the germline J gene. The J gene is TRBJ1-6, the V gene TRBV20-1; maybe TRBD1 (5 bases). The CDR3 is made up of 18 amino acids. Germline CDR1 reads DFQATT; CDR2 reads SNEGSKA (reference sequence). The DNA read from the CDR3 is TGCAGTGCTAGAGATCGAGTAGCGGGGTATTCTGGGGCCAACGCC. Amino acids: CSARDRVAGYSGANA. In full, the CDR3 is CSARDRVAGYSGANALHF.

Of note for this clone: The read halts 3 residues ahead of the CDR3 end, with the missing end drawn from the germline J gene. V gene TRBV5-4 combines with J gene TRBJ2-7; TRBD1 matches 8 bases. V dropped 9 bases and J dropped 2; count of bases not matched to a gene: 7. The CDR3 contains 13 residues. Germline CDR1 is SGHNT and CDR2 is YYREEE (reference sequence). The CDR3 bases that were read are TGTGCCACAGGACAGGGTAGCACCTACGAG. Translating it yields CATGQGSTYE. From start to end, the CDR3 is CATGQGSTYEQYF. The full variable domain, in which reference TRBV5-4 and TRBJ2-7 provide the parts outside the CDR3, is ETGVTQSPTHLIKTRGQQVTLRCSSQSGHNTVSWYQQALGQGPQFIFQYYREEENGRGNFPPRFSGLQFPNYSSELNVNALELDDSALYLCATGQGSTYEQYFGPGTRLTVT.

About this clone: The read stops 3 residues short of the end of the CDR3; the missing end is completed from the germline J gene. The chain employs TRBV2 and TRBJ2-2; D perhaps matches TRBD1 (5 bases). CDR3 length: 13 amino acids. Germline-derived CDR1 and CDR2 are SNHLY and FYNNEI. Between the trimmed V and J ends, which lost 5 bases and 2 bases, there was a span of 6 bases. CDR3 DNA, as far as it was read: TGTGCCAGCAGTCAGGGTAACACCGGGGAG. It specifies CASSQGNTGE. The complete CDR3 sequence is CASSQGNTGELFF.

This clone occurred many times. Read coverage stops 3 residues before the CDR3 terminus; the germline J gene supplies the remainder. The V and J genes are TRBV30 and TRBJ1-2, with D maybe TRBD1 (6 bases). There are 16 residues in the CDR3. The V gene lost 0 bases and the J gene lost 7 bases, with 21 bases spanning the gap. Germline CDR1 reads GTSNPN; CDR2 reads SVGIG (reference sequence). The CDR3 protein is CAWSVLYYKQGSGYTF. The CDR3 DNA, read in part, is TGTGCCTGGAGTGTTCTTTACTATAAACAGGGATCTGGC. Combining the CDR3 with reference TRBV30 and TRBJ1-2 gives the whole variable domain SQTIHQWPATLVQPVGSPLSLECTVEGTSNPNLYWYRQAAGRGLQLLFYSVGIGQISSEVPQNLSASRPQDRQFILSSKKLLLSDSGFYLCAWSVLYYKQGSGYTFGSGTRLTVV.

Comments on this clone: The missing CDR3 end, 3 residues past where the read stops, is filled in from the germline J gene. V and J are TRBV19 and TRBJ1-2, with TRBD1 matching over 11 bases. Trimming at V came to 3 bases and at J to 0 bases, leaving 3 bases not matched to a gene. Germline V gene lookup returns CDR1 LNHDA and CDR2 SQIVND (reference sequence). This CDR3 comprises 16 residues. The CDR3 here is CASSIGTGGANYGYTF. Incomplete CDR3 DNA: TGTGCCAGTAGTATCGGGACAGGGGGAGCTAACTATGGC.

This clone was counted at least ten times. The read gets to within 3 residues of the CDR3 end, and the germline J gene fills in the rest. The chain uses TRBV29-1 and TRBJ1-1; D may be TRBD1 (6 bases). V was clipped by 3 bases and J by 5 bases, with 25 bases between them. CDR3 length equals 17 residues. Germline CDR1 SQVTM, CDR2 ANQGSEA. CDR3 protein: CSVDFEGGPHRGTEAFF. CDR3 DNA (partial): TGCAGCGTTGATTTCGAAGGGGGTCCTCATAGGGGGACTGAA.